This paragraph reports one T cell receptor beta chain. RNA transcripts gave rise to amplified TCR beta CDR3 regions. An initial round of RT-PCR targeting the TCR CDR3 relied on the HTBI primer set. TCRdb fed the multiplex PCR reads into MiXCR, producing one record per CDR3 protein. The sample includes over 250,000 distinct CDR3 sequences, roughly 13% of them seen just once. Between the trimmed V and J ends, which lost 4 bases and 5 bases, there was a span of 18 bases. The CDR3 loop spans 17 amino acids. Germline CDR1 is SEHNR and CDR2 is FQNEAQ (reference sequence). The data derive from a study of T cells in Graves' hyperthyroidism and ophthalmopathy.

Sequencing was performed on blood. The V gene is TRBV7-9, the J gene TRBJ1-6, with D possibly TRBD1 on 6 matching bases. This receptor was taken from a woman aged 35 to 49 with Graves' ophthalmopathy. This CDR3 reads CASSSRIQDSHNSPLHF. DNA for the CDR3: TGTGCCAGCAGCTCACGAATCCAGGACAGTCATAATTCACCCCTCCACTTT.